This TCR beta chain appears in the sequencing data of a study of T-cell memory formation after mild COVID-19 (dated by TCRdb to the early 2020s). Turning to the overall study: TCR sequence clusters from the two donors were found to be largely donor specific. In two donors, T-cell clones that expanded and contracted after mild COVID-19 were tracked by sequencing TCRalpha and TCRbeta repertoires over time. Two young, previously healthy adult volunteers, one female and one male, were included in the cohort. The paper's findings and limits, for the study overall: Contracting CD4+ clones were located mainly in the CM and EM memory subsets, whereas CD8+ clones were found to be enriched in EMRA. Some responding clones were detected in pre-infection memory, suggesting pre-existing cross-reactive memory T cells joined the SARS-CoV-2 response. SARS-CoV-2 specificity of the second-wave clones peaking on day 37 was not confirmed. Only a couple of mild cases were covered in the study, and larger cohorts including severe cases with pre-infection samples were considered necessary. From day 15 to 85, contracting clones showed balanced CD4/CD8 phenotypes, whereas a second wave of clones that expanded from day 15 to 37 leaned towards CD4+.

Ficoll-Paque density gradient centrifugation was the method used to isolate PBMCs. This clonotype was counted between two and nine times. Its binding antigen is unknown. The sample holds no much larger clone one base away, and base qualities are not on file. Reads for this sample came from an Illumina NovaSeq 6000. cDNA libraries for TCRalpha and TCRbeta were prepared by 5'RACE using constant-segment primers, with sample barcodes and unique molecular identifiers added. Trizol reagent was used to extract RNA from every sample. The libraries were amplified in two PCR steps, and the second step added a second sample barcode and Illumina TruSeq adapters. Libraries were sequenced on an Illumina NovaSeq with 2 x 150 bp paired-end reads. As for the authors' bioinformatics: The reads were demultiplexed and collapsed into UMI-guided consensus sequences using migec v1.2.7. With mixcr v2.1.11, UMI consensuses were aligned to TRA and TRB V and J templates and assembled into clonotypes. A clonotype was counted as expanded or contracted only if both edgeR and NoisET called the change significant, with noise models trained on biological replicates. For edgeR calls, a false discovery rate-adjusted p below 0.01 and a log2 fold-change threshold of 1 were applied. As an exploratory analysis of dynamics, max-normalized trajectories of the 1000 most abundant clonotypes were examined with PCA combined with hierarchical clustering. The CD4 or CD8 phenotype of responding clones was assigned using the separately sequenced CD4+ and CD8+ repertoires. The raw public reads went through TCRdb reprocessing: fastp at Q25, MiXCR clone calling, in-frame beta chains kept. Merged by CDR3 protein, the rows form single entries marked with the most common genes and DNA. The V and J calls here are based on TCRdb, not the publication. The sample table shows roughly 170,000 distinct CDR3 sequences, and about 18% are seen once. The ten largest clonotypes hold roughly 3.7% of the sample.

Here V drops 6 bases and J drops 1 base, and the junction holds 12 bases not matched to any gene. The germline V gene yields SGHAT for CDR1 and FQNNGV for CDR2. From the cysteine up to the phenylalanine, the CDR3 has a length of 19 residues. The retained sequence is limited to the CDR3, 57 bases, with the frame set at the first base. The sequence derives from a man between 18 and 35 years old who had mild COVID-19 (a few samples of this study predate the infection). The sample titles of this study are shuffled in the database, so cell type and time point are left out; the donor was told from shared clones. Material: PBMCs or a T cell subset sorted from them (not recorded which). The sequence links TRBV11-2 to TRBJ1-6, and TRBD1 matches 10 of the central bases. The DNA reads as follows: TGTGCCAGCAGTCCTCGGGACAGGGGATTAGGTTCCTATAATTCACCCCTCCACTTT. It codes for CASSPRDRGLGSYNSPLHF.